This TCR beta chain was sequenced for a study of blood T cell repertoires in COVID-19. Study-level information: The cDNA or gDNA used as material had been derived from T cells, B-cell-depleted T cells, or PBMCs.

Measured with immunoSEQ multiplex PCR; TCRdb has only the in-frame clones, and not every one. This sample has approximately 220,000 clones, with approximately 84% found just once. Trimming cost V 3 bases and J 6 bases; bases outside gene matches: 8. Looked up from germline, CDR1 is MNHEY and CDR2 is SVGAGI. The CDR3 has 14 residues. The chain is built from TRBV6-5 and TRBJ2-7; 7 positions match TRBD1. This TCR was sampled from a man aged 45 to 65 who had recovered from COVID-19. Sequencing was done on a sample of peripheral blood. The chain's CDR3 is CASSYQRQGSEQYF. The CDR3 DNA is TGTGCCAGCAGTTATCAACGACAGGGCTCCGAGCAGTACTTC.